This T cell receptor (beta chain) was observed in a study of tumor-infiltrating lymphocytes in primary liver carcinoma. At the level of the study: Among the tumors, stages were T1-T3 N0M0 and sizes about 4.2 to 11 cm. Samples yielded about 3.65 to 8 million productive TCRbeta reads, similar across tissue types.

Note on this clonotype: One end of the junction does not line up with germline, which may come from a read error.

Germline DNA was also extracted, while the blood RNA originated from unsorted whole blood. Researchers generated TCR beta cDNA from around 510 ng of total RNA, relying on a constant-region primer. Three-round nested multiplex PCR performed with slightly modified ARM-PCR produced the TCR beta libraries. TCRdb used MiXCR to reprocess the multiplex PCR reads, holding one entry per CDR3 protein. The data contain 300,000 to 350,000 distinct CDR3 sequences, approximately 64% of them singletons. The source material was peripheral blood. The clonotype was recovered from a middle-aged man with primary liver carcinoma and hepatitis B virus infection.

CDR3 protein: CASCLRPPADEQFF. Here the CDR3 DNA reads TGTGCCAGCTGTTTGCGCCCTCCGGCGGATGAGCAGTTCTTC. The gene calls are TRBV28 and TRBJ2-1; D is ambiguous. CDR1 MDHEN and CDR2 SYDVKM come from the germline V gene. This CDR3 comprises 14 residues.